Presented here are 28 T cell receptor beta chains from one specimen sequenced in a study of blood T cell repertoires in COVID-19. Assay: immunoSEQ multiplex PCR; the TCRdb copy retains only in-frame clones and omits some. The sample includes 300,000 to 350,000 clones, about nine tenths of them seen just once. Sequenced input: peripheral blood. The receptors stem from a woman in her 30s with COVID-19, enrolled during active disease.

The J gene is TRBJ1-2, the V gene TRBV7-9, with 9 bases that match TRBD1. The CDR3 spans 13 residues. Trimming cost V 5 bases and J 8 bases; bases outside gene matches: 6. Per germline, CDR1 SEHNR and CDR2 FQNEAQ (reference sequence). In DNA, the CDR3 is TGTGCCAGCAGCCCGGGACAGGGTAGGGGCTACACCTTC. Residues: CASSPGQGRGYTF.

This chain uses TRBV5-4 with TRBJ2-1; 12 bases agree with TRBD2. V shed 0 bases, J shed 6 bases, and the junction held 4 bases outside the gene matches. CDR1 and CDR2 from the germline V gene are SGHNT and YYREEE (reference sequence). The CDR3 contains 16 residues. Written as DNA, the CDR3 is TGTGCCAGCAGCTTGGATGGACTAGCGGGGATCAATGAGCAGTTCTTC. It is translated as CASSLDGLAGINEQFF.

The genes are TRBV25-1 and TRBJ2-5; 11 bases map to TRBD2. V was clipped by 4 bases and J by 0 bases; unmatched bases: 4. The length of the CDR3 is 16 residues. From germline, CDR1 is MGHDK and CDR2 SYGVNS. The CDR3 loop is CASSVRLAGHQETQYF. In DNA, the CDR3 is TGTGCCAGCAGTGTGAGACTAGCGGGACACCAAGAGACCCAGTACTTC.

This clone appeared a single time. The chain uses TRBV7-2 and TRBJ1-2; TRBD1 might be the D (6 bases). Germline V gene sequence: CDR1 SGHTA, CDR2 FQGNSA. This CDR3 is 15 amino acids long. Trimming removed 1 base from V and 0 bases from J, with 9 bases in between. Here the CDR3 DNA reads TGTGCCAGCAGCTTAGTGACAGGAGCTAACTATGGCTACACCTTC. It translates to CASSLVTGANYGYTF.

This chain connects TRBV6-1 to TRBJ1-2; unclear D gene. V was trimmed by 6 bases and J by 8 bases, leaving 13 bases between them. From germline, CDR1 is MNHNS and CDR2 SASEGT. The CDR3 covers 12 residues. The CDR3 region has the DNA TGTGCCAGCAGCAACGACAAGCCGGGCTACACCTTC. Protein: CASSNDKPGYTF.

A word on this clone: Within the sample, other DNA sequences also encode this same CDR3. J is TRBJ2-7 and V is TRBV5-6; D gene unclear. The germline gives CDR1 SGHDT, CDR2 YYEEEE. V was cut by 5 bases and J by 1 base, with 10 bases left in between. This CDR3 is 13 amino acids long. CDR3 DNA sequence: TGTGCCAGCAGTCTTGCAGTGTCCTACGAGCAGTACTTC. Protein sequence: CASSLAVSYEQYF. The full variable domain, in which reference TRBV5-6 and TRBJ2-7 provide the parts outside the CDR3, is DAGVTQSPTHLIKTRGQQVTLRCSPKSGHDTVSWYQQALGQGPQFIFQYYEEEERQRGNFPDRFSGHQFPNYSSELNVNALLLGDSALYLCASSLAVSYEQYFGPGTRLTVT.

CDR3 DNA: TGTGCCAGCAGCCTCCCGGGCACCGGGGAGCTGTTTTTT. Translation: CASSLPGTGELFF. The V gene is TRBV3-1 (or the pseudogene TRBV3-2), the J gene TRBJ2-2; no definite D call. The V and J ends lost 4 bases and 4 bases respectively, with 7 bases between them. The CDR3 is 13 amino acids. Germline V gene data show CDR1 as LGHDT and CDR2 as YNNKEL (reference sequence).

CDR3: CASSLDTGVYEQYV. The CDR3 bases are TGTGCCAGCAGCTTAGATACAGGGGTCTACGAGCAGTACGTC. The chain has TRBV7-2 and TRBJ2-7; 7 nucleotides match TRBD1. V shed 1 base, J shed 3 bases, and the junction held 3 bases outside the gene matches. From germline, CDR1 is SGHTA and CDR2 FQGNSA. The CDR3 has 14 residues.

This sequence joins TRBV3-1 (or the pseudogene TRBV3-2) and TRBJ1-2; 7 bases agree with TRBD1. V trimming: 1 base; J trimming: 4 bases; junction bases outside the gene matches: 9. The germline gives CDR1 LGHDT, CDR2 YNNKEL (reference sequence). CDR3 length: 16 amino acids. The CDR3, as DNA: TGTGCCAGCAGCCAAGTCTTAGGAGGGGGCGGCTATGGCTACACCTTC. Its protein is CASSQVLGGGGYGYTF.

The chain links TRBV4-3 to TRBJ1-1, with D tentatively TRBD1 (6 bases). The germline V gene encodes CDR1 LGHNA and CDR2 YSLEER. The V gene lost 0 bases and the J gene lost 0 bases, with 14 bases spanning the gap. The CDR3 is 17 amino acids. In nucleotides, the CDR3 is TGCGCCAGCAGCCAAGAATTCGACAGGTCAATGAACACTGAAGCTTTCTTT. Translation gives CASSQEFDRSMNTEAFF.

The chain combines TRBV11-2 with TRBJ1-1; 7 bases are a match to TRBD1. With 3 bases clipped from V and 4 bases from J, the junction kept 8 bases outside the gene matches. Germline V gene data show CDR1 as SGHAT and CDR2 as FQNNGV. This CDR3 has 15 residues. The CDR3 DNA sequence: TGTGCCAGCAGCTTGAGAGGGGGCGAGGGCACTGAAGCTTTCTTT. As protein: CASSLRGGEGTEAFF. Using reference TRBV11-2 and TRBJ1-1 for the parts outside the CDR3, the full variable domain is EAGVAQSPRYKIIEKRQSVAFWCNPISGHATLYWYQQILGQGPKLLIQFQNNGVVDDSQLPKDRFSAERLKGVDSTLKIQPAKLEDSAVYLCASSLRGGEGTEAFFGQGTRLTVV.

The CDR3 reads CASSQLRTTGELFF. CDR3 in DNA: TGTGCCAGCAGCCAACTTAGAACTACCGGGGAGCTGTTTTTT. The chain carries TRBV3-1 (or the pseudogene TRBV3-2) and TRBJ2-2, with D hard to call. CDR1 LGHDT and CDR2 YNNKEL come from the germline V gene (reference sequence). V lost 2 bases and J 5 bases, leaving 9 bases between the germline ends. The CDR3 sequence is 14 residues long.

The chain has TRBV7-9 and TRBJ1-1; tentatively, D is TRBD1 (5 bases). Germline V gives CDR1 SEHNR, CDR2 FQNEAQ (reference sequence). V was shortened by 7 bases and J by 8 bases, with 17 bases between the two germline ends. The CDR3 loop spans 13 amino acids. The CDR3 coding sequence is TGTGCCAGCATCAAAGGCGCAAAGGGGGAAGCTTTCTTT. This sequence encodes CASIKGAKGEAFF.

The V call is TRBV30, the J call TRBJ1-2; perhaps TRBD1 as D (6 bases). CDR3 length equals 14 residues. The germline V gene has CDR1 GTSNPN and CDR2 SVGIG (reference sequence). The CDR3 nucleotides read TGTGCTTCGAATAGTAGGACAGCTAACTATGGCTACACCTTC. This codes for CASNSRTANYGYTF.

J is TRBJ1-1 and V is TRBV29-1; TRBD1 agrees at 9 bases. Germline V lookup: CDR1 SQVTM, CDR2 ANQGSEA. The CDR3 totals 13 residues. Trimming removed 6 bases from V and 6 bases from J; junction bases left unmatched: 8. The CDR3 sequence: CSVMTGGFPEAFF. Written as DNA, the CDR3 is TGCAGCGTGATGACAGGGGGATTCCCTGAAGCTTTCTTT.

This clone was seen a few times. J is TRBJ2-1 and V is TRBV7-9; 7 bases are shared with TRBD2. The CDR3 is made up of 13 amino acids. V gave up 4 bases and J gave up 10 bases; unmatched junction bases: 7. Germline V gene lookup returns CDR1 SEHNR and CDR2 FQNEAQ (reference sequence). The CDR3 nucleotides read TGTGCCAGCAGCTCATGGGGGGGTGTCGAGCAGTTCTTC. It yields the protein CASSSWGGVEQFF.

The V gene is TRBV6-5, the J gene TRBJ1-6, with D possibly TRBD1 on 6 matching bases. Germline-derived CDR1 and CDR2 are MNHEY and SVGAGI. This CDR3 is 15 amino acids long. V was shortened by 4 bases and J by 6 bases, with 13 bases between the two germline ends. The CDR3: CASSWGRGINSPLHF. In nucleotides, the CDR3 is TGTGCCAGCAGTTGGGGGCGGGGGATTAATTCACCCCTCCACTTT.

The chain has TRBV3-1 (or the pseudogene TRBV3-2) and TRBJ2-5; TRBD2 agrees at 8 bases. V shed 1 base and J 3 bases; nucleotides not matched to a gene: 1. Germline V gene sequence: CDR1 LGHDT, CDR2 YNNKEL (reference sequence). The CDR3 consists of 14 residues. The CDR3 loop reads CASSQAAGEETQYF. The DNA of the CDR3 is TGTGCCAGCAGCCAAGCAGCGGGGGAAGAGACCCAGTACTTC.

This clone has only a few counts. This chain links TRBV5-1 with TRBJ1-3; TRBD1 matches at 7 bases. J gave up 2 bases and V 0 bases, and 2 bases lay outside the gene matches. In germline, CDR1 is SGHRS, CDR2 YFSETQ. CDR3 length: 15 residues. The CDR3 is CASSLDGTAGNTIYF. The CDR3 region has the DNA TGCGCCAGCAGCTTGGATGGGACAGCTGGAAACACCATATATTTT.

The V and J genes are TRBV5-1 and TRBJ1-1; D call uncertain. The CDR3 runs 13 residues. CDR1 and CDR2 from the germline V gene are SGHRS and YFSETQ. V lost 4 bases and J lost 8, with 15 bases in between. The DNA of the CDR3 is TGCGCCAGCAGCCGAAACCCGGTAGCCGAAGCTTTCTTT. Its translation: CASSRNPVAEAFF.

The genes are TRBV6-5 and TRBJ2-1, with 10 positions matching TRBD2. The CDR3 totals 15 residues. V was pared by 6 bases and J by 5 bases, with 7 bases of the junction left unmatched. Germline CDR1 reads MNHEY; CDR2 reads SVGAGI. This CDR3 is CASRKRTSGNNEQFF. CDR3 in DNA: TGTGCCAGCAGGAAGCGGACTAGCGGAAACAATGAGCAGTTCTTC.

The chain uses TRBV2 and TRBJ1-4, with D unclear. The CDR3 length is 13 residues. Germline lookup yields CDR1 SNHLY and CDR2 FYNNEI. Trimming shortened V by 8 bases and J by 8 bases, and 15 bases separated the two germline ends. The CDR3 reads CASVRLRTEKLFF. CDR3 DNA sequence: TGTGCCAGCGTCAGGCTGAGAACGGAAAAACTGTTTTTT.

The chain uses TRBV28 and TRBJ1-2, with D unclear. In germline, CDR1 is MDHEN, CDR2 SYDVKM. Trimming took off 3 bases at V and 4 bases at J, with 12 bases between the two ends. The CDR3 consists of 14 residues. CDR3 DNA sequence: TGTGCCAGCAGTTTTCGATACATACCCTATGGCTACACCTTC. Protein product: CASSFRYIPYGYTF.

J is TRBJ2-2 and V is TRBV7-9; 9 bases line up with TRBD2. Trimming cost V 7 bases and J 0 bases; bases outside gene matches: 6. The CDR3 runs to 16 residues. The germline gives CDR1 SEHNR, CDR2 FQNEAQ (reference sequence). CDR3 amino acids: CASTGLATSNTGELFF. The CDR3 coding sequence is TGTGCCAGCACGGGACTAGCAACCTCGAACACCGGGGAGCTGTTTTTT.

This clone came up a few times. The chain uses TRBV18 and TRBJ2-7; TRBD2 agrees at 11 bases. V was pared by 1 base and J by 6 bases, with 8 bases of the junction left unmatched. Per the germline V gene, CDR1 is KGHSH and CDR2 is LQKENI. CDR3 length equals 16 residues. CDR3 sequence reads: CASSPLRGTSGSEQYF. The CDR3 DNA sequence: TGTGCCAGCTCACCACTACGAGGGACTAGCGGTTCCGAGCAGTACTTC.

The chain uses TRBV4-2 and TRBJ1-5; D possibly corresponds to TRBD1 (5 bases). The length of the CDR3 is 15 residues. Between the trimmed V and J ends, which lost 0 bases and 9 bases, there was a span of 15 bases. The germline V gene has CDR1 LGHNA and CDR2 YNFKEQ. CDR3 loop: CASSQEGQGGLPQHF. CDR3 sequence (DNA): TGTGCCAGCAGCCAAGAAGGGCAGGGTGGGCTGCCCCAGCATTTT.

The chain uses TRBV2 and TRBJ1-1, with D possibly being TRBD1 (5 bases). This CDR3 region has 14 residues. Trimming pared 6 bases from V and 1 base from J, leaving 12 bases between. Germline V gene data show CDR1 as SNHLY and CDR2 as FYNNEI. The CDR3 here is CASRWLDRNTEAFF. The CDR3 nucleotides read TGTGCCAGCAGGTGGCTAGACAGGAACACTGAAGCTTTCTTT.

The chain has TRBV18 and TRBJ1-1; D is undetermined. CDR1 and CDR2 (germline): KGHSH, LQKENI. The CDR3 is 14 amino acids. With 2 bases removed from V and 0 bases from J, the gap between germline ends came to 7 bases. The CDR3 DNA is TGTGCCAGCTCACCAGCCGGGGTGAACACTGAAGCTTTCTTT. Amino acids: CASSPAGVNTEAFF.